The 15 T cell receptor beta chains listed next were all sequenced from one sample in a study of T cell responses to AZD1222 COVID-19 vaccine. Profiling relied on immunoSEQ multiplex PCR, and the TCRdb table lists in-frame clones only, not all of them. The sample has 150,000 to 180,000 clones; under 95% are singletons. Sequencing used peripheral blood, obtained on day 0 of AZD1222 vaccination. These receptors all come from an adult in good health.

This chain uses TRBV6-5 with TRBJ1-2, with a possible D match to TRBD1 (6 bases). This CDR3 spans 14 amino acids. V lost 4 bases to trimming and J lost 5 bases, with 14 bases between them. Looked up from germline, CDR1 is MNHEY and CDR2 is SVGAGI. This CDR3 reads CASSLNREVYGYTF. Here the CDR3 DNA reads TGTGCCAGCAGTTTAAACAGGGAGGTGTATGGCTACACCTTC.

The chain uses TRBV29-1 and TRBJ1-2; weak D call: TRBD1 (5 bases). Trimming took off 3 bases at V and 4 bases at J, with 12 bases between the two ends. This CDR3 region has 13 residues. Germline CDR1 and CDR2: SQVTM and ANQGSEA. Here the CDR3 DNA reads TGCAGCGTTGAGGGGGAGGGTTCCTATGGCTACACCTTC. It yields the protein CSVEGEGSYGYTF. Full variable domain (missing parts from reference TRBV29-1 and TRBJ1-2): SAVISQKPSRDICQRGTSLTIQCQVDSQVTMMFWYRQQPGQSLTLIATANQGSEATYESGFVIDKFPISRPNLTFSTLTVSNMSPEDSSIYLCSVEGEGSYGYTFGSGTRLTVV.

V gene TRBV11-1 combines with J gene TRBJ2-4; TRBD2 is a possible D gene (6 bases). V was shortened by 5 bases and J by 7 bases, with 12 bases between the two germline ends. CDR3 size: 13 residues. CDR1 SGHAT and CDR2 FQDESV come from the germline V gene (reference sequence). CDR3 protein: CASSAAEGNIQYF. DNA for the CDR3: TGTGCCAGCAGCGCGGCGGAGGGGAACATTCAGTACTTC.

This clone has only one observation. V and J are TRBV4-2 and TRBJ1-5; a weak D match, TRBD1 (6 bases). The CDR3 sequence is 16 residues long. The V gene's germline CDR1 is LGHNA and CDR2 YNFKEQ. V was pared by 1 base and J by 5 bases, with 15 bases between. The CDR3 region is CASSQVLRQADQPQHF. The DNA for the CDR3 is TGTGCCAGCAGCCAAGTCCTCAGACAGGCGGATCAGCCCCAGCATTTT.

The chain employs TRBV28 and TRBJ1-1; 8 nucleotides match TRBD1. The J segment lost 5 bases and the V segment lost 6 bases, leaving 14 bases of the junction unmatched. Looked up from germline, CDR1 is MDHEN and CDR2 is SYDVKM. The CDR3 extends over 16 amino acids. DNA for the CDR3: TGTGCCAGCAGAGAGACCGACAGGGGCGGAGGAACTGAAGCTTTCTTT. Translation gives CASRETDRGGGTEAFF.

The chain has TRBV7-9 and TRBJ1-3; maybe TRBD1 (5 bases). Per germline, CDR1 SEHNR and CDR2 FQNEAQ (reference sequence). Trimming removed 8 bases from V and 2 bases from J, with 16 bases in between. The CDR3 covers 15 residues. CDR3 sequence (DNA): TGTGCCAGCCACTCATGGGGGGGTACTGGAAACACCATATATTTT. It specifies CASHSWGGTGNTIYF.

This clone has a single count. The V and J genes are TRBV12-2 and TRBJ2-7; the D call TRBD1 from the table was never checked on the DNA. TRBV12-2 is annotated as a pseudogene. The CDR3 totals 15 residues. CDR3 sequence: CASRLGATGLYEQYF. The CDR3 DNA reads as TGTGCAAGTCGCCTAGGGGCGACAGGGCTTTACGAGCAGTACTTC.

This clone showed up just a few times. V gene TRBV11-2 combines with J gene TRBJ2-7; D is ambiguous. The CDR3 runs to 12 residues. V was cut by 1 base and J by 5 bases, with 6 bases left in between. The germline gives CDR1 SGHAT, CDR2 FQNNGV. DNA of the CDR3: TGTGCCAGCAGCTTAGGACGGGACGAGCAGTACTTC. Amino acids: CASSLGRDEQYF.

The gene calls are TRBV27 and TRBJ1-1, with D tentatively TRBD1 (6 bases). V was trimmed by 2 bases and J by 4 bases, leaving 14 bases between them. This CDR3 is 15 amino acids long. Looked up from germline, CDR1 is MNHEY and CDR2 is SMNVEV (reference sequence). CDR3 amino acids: CASSLPGAVGTEAFF. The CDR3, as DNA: TGTGCCAGCAGTTTACCGGGGGCGGTGGGCACTGAAGCTTTCTTT.

Here the CDR3 DNA reads TGTGCCTCACGACAGGGGGATAAAGATGAGCAGTTCTTC. Its translation: CASRQGDKDEQFF. The chain recombines TRBV24-1 with TRBJ2-1, with 9 bases that match TRBD1. CDR3 length equals 13 residues. CDR1 is KGHDR, CDR2 SFDVKD, per germline. V gave up 12 bases and J gave up 8 bases; unmatched junction bases: 10.

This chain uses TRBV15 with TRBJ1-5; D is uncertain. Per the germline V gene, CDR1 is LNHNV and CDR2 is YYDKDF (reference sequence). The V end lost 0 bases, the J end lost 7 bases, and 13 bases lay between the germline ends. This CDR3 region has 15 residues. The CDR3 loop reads CATSRDMGVGQPQHF. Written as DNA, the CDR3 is TGTGCCACCAGCAGAGATATGGGAGTAGGGCAGCCCCAGCATTTT.

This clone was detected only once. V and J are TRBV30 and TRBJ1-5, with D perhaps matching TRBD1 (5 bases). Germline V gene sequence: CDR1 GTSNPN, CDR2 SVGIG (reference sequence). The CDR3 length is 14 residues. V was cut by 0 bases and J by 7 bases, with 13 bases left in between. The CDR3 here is CAWSVSRVQQPQHF. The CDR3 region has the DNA TGTGCCTGGAGTGTTAGCAGGGTCCAGCAGCCCCAGCATTTT.

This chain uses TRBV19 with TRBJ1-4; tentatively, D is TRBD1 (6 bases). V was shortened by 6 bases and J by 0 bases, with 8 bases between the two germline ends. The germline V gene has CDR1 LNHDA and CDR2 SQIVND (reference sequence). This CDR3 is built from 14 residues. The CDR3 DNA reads TGTGCCAGTAGGCAGGGGCCAACTAATGAAAAACTGTTTTTT. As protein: CASRQGPTNEKLFF.

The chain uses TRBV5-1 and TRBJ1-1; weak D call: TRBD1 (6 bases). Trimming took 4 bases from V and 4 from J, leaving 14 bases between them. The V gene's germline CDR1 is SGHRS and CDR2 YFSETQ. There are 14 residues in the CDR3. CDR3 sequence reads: CASSVDSPGTEAFF. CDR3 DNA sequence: TGCGCCAGCAGCGTGGACAGCCCGGGCACTGAAGCTTTCTTT.

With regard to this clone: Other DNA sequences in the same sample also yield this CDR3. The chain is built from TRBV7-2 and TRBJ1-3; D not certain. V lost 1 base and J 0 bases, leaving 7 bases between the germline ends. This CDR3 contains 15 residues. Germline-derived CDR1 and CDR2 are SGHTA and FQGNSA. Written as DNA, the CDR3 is TGTGCCAGCAGCTTAGGGGGTTTCTCTGGAAACACCATATATTTT. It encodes CASSLGGFSGNTIYF.